Presented here are 2 T cell receptor beta chains from one specimen sequenced in a study of T cell repertoires in cytomegalovirus infection (dated by TCRdb to about 2019). Their specific antigens are unknown. TCRdb names Illumina HiSeq 1500 as the instrument used. Using fastp trimming at Q25 and MiXCR clonotype assembly, TCRdb reanalyzed the public sequencing data and kept in-frame beta chains. Each record represents a unique CDR3 protein, reported with the most common genes and DNA among its rows. The sample table contains around 900,000 distinct CDR3 sequences; only one count was recorded for less than 35% of them. Clones ranked in the top ten supply over 12% of the sample. The treatment or condition label here, explained by the study, means: in vitro stimulation with specific CMV peptide epitopes to enrich CMV-specific T cells. Specimen: cultured CD8+ T cells from PBMCs, collected from culture after CMV antigen stimulation. The source of these receptors is a human donor in good health (CMV status not recorded). Some clones in this sample may be carry-over from other donors' samples.

The J gene is TRBJ2-1, the V gene TRBV6-5, with 12 bases lining up with TRBD1. Germline values: CDR1 MNHEY, CDR2 SVGAGI. V lost 0 bases, J lost 8 bases, and 5 bases stayed unmatched. The CDR3 contains 16 residues. The CDR3 is CASSYSRDRGQDEQFF. CDR3 in DNA: TGTGCCAGCAGTTACTCGAGGGACAGGGGGCAGGATGAGCAGTTCTTC.

This clonotype was seen a few times. The chain combines TRBV6-1 with TRBJ1-5; D gene unclear. Per the germline V gene, CDR1 is MNHNS and CDR2 is SASEGT. V was clipped by 3 bases and J by 4 bases, with 13 bases between them. The CDR3 sequence is 15 residues long. Here the CDR3 DNA reads TGTGCCAGCAGTGAGGGGTTGAGCAGGAATCAGCCCCAGCATTTT. Protein: CASSEGLSRNQPQHF.